The clone carrying this TCR beta chain was counted a few times. The sample is drawn from a study of T-cell memory formation after mild COVID-19. Via MiXCR, TCRdb re-called the 5' RACE reads, giving one row per CDR3 protein. This sample has approximately 560,000 distinct CDR3 sequences; 17% occur once, and the top ten carry around 8.1%. V was trimmed by 3 bases and J by 4 bases, leaving 12 bases between them. Germline V CDR1 and CDR2: LGHDT, YNNKEL (reference sequence). The CDR3 has 15 residues. The genes are TRBV3-1 and TRBJ2-2; D may be TRBD2 (6 bases). Source material: PBMCs or a T cell subset sorted from them (not recorded which). This clonotype was sampled from an adult woman who had mild COVID-19 (a few samples of this study predate the infection). Cell type and time point are not known. The CDR3 DNA follows: TGTGCCAGCAGCCAGGAGGGTTACGGCACCGGGGAGCTGTTTTTT. This sequence encodes CASSQEGYGTGELFF.